This TCR beta chain comes out of a study of cytomegalovirus exposure and HLA in healthy donors. The CDR3 covers 17 residues. Trimming stripped 1 base from V and 4 bases from J, with 14 bases between. Germline CDR1 and CDR2: MGHRA and YSYEKL. TCRdb keeps only in-frame clones here, not all; method: immunoSEQ multiplex PCR. The sample has tens of thousands of clones; roughly 93% are singletons. The sequencing input was PBMCs. V and J are TRBV4-1 and TRBJ2-6, with TRBD1 as a possible D gene (5 bases). This TCR was sampled from a man younger than 30 in good health and CMV-seronegative. The CDR3 DNA reads as TGCGCCAGCAGCCAAGGTGGGCTACAGGCCGGGGCCAACGTCCTGACTTTC. Protein sequence: CASSQGGLQAGANVLTF.